The T cell receptor (beta chain) described here comes from a study of cytomegalovirus exposure and HLA in healthy donors. Study observations and caveats: A later analysis associated 16,951 TCR beta sequences with HLA alleles at a 0.05 false discovery rate.

Although they were nominally healthy when sampled, donors likely had unrecorded immune exposures. As regards this clone: The antigen is not known.

The V end lost 7 bases, the J end lost 3 bases, and 13 bases lay between the germline ends. This CDR3 comprises 14 residues. Germline CDR1 is SGHVS and CDR2 is FNYEAQ. The PCR employed 60 Vbeta primers together with 13 Jbeta primers. TCRdb keeps only in-frame clones here, not all; method: immunoSEQ multiplex PCR. The sample shows about 150,000 clones, about 85% of them seen only once. This TCR was recovered from a human donor in good health. Material: PBMCs. The genes are TRBV7-6 and TRBJ1-3; possible D gene TRBD1, 5 bases. The CDR3 reads CASNEGTNGNTIYF. DNA of the CDR3: TGTGCCAGCAACGAGGGGACTAATGGAAACACCATATATTTT.